The rows below give T cell receptor beta chains drawn from one sample of a study of blood T cell repertoires in COVID-19. This table comes from immunoSEQ multiplex PCR, and its TCRdb copy is limited to in-frame clones, with some not included. The sample includes around 100,000 clones, 80% to 90% of them seen just once. The sequenced sample consisted of peripheral blood. The receptors were gathered from a human donor in a cohort sampled during active COVID-19. CDR3s include the opening cysteine and the closing phenylalanine or tryptophan. The order of the fields is D gene, V gene, clone size, J gene, CDR3 DNA, CDR3 protein. The D gene is left open where the match is weak. Some rows mark clone size as missing; the rest say once, few, many or name a class of expanded clone.

TRBD2	TRBV5-1	few	TRBJ2-7	TGCGCCAGCAGCGACCCACTAGCGGGGGGTTCCACTTACGAGCAGTACTTC	CASSDPLAGGSTYEQYF
TRBD2	TRBV18	NA	TRBJ2-7	TGTGCCAGCTCGGAGCTAGCGGGACTTTCCTACGAGCAGTACTTC	CASSELAGLSYEQYF
NA	TRBV7-2	NA	TRBJ2-1	TGTGCCAGCAGCTTAGTTTCAGGGCGAATCGATGAGCAGTTCTTC	CASSLVSGRIDEQFF
NA	TRBV30	NA	TRBJ2-1	TGTGCCTGGAGTGTAACGGTAGGGGCTGAGCAGTTCTTC	CAWSVTVGAEQFF
TRBD1	TRBV3-1/TRBV3-2	once	TRBJ2-7	TGTGCCAGCAGCCAACCGGGACAGGGGGCCGACGAGCAGTACTTC	CASSQPGQGADEQYF
NA	TRBV7-2	NA	TRBJ1-6	TGTGCCAGCAGCTTGTACACAGATTCACCCCTCCACTTT	CASSLYTDSPLHF
NA	TRBV7-9	NA	TRBJ1-2	TGTGCCAGCAGCCCCGAATGGAAGACAGGTGCCAACTATGGCTACACCTTC	CASSPEWKTGANYGYTF
NA	TRBV27	NA	TRBJ1-1	TGTGCCAGCAGTTTCGGACAGTGGAACACTGAAGCTTTCTTT	CASSFGQWNTEAFF
NA	TRBV6-2/TRBV6-3	NA	TRBJ1-2	TGTGCCAGCAGTTACGGGGGGAATGGCTACACCTTC	CASSYGGNGYTF
NA	TRBV11-2	NA	TRBJ1-1	TGTGCCAGCAGCTTGAGCAACACTGAAGCTTTCTTT	CASSLSNTEAFF
NA	TRBV14	NA	TRBJ1-2	TGTGCCAGCAGCCCCACAGGGTCCTTTGGCTACACCTTC	CASSPTGSFGYTF
TRBD2	TRBV5-1	once	TRBJ2-1	TGCGCCAGCAGCTTGGACGGGACTAGCGTCTACAATGAGCAGTTCTTC	CASSLDGTSVYNEQFF
TRBD2	TRBV5-1	NA	TRBJ2-3	TGCGCCAGCAGCTTGACTAGCGGGGGAGCAGATACGCAGTATTTT	CASSLTSGGADTQYF
NA	TRBV6-1	NA	TRBJ1-2	TGTGCCAGCAGTGAAGAAGTGGACAGCTCCTTCACCTTCTATGGCTACACCTTC	CASSEEVDSSFTFYGYTF
NA	TRBV18	NA	TRBJ1-1	TGTGCCAGCTCACCAGGGGCCGTGAACACTGAAGCTTTCTTT	CASSPGAVNTEAFF
TRBD1	TRBV6-5	once	TRBJ1-1	TGTGCCAGCAGGAAGGAAACAGGGGGTAGGACTGAAGCTTTCTTT	CASRKETGGRTEAFF
NA	TRBV6-5	NA	TRBJ2-7	TGTGCCAGCAGTCAACAGGGCTACGAGCAGTACTTC	CASSQQGYEQYF
NA	TRBV4-1	NA	TRBJ2-1	TGCGCCAGCAGCCAAGAAGTGGGGAGAGTGAGCAATGAGCAGTTCTTC	CASSQEVGRVSNEQFF
TRBD1	TRBV30	NA	TRBJ2-7	TGTGCCTGGAGCCCCGGGACAGGGGGCTACGAGCAGTACTTC	CAWSPGTGGYEQYF
TRBD1	TRBV19	NA	TRBJ2-1	TGTGCCAGTAGTCCGGACAGGGGGAGGTACAATGAGCAGTTCTTC	CASSPDRGRYNEQFF
TRBD1	TRBV5-1	NA	TRBJ2-2	TGCGCCAGCAGTTGGAGGCAGGGGGACACCGGGGAGCTGTTTTTT	CASSWRQGDTGELFF
TRBD2	TRBV5-6	NA	TRBJ2-7	TGTGCCAGCAGCCGGCCGACTAGCGGCTCCTACGAGCAGTACTTC	CASSRPTSGSYEQYF
TRBD1	TRBV19	once	TRBJ1-5	TGTGCCAGCAGGGACAGGGTGCTTCAGCCCCAGCATTTT	CASRDRVLQPQHF
NA	TRBV15	NA	TRBJ1-5	TGTGCCACCAGCAGAGATAAGGGGGATCAGCCCCAGCATTTT	CATSRDKGDQPQHF
NA	TRBV19	NA	TRBJ1-1	TGTGCCAGTAGTACACAGTTAAGCACTGAAGCTTTCTTT	CASSTQLSTEAFF
NA	TRBV5-1	NA	TRBJ1-1	TGCGCCAGCAGCCCGCAGGGGAACACTGAAGCTTTCTTT	CASSPQGNTEAFF
TRBD1	TRBV27	NA	TRBJ2-6	TGTGCCAGCAGTCTACGACAGGGCTCTGGGGCCAACGTCCTGACTTTC	CASSLRQGSGANVLTF
TRBD1	TRBV27	NA	TRBJ1-2	TGTGCCAGCAGGGCACAGGGGTCCAACTATGGCTACACCTTC	CASRAQGSNYGYTF
NA	TRBV2	NA	TRBJ2-3	TGTGCCAGCAGTGTAGGGAGAGGGGGGGGCATCACAGATACGCAGTATTTT	CASSVGRGGGITDTQYF
TRBD1	TRBV29-1	NA	TRBJ2-1	TGCAGCGTTGAACTTTACGGGACAGCGTTTTACAATGAGCAGTTCTTC	CSVELYGTAFYNEQFF
TRBD1	TRBV6-5	NA	TRBJ1-2	TGTGCCAGCACTACTGGGACAGGGAACTATGGCTACACCTTC	CASTTGTGNYGYTF
NA	TRBV3-1/TRBV3-2	NA	TRBJ2-1	TGTGCCAGCAGCCAAGATGAAGGAGTGTGGAATGAGCAGTTCTTC	CASSQDEGVWNEQFF
TRBD1	TRBV10-3	NA	TRBJ2-7	TGTGCCATCAGTGGGAATCTTGGGCGAGAACAGGGGATGGGGTACGAGCAGTACTTC	CAISGNLGREQGMGYEQYF
TRBD2	TRBV7-9	NA	TRBJ2-1	TGTGCCAGCAGCTTCACCGTTAGCGGGAATGAGCAGTTCTTC	CASSFTVSGNEQFF
TRBD1	TRBV6-6	NA	TRBJ1-1	TGTGCCAGCACCCACGGACAGGGGGGCACTGAAGCTTTCTTT	CASTHGQGGTEAFF
NA	TRBV5-6	few	TRBJ1-1	TGTGCCAGCAGCTTTCTATCGTCGAACACTGAAGCTTTCTTT	CASSFLSSNTEAFF